What follows describes a single T cell receptor beta chain. Its antigen is still unknown. Base-call qualities are not available, and no considerably larger clone is one nucleotide away. For repertoire sequencing, the TCR beta CDR3 regions were amplified from RNA transcripts. HTBI primers and the Qiagen OneStep RT-PCR kit were used in a first-round RT-PCR, which was followed by a second-round multiplex PCR, size selection and purification. Sequencing of the libraries was carried out on an Illumina HiSeq2000 in paired-end mode with 100 bp reads. The original methods were these. SOAPnuke was used for read processing, and reads with adapters, uncalled bases, a mean Phred below 15, or no exact constant-primer or identifier match were discarded. High-quality paired reads were merged with COPE v1.2.5. Each unique nucleotide sequence was treated as a clonotype, and MiTCR v1.1 was used to align the clonotypes to the IMGT TRB V, D and J references. Analysis was restricted to V-J combinations with a frequency above 0.0001, which covered over 98% of repertoires. For each V-J combination, a TCR clonal expansion and chaos score was defined as the ratio of F50 clonal expansion to chaos observed in the TCRdist matrix. Welch's t-statistics and random forest were used to reduce features to about 13 V-J combinations, which were fed into a naive Bayes classifier. The similarity between thyroid and blood repertoires was quantified using the Morisita-Horn index. TCRdb passed the public sequencing reads through fastp at Q25 and MiXCR, retaining productive beta sequences. When rows share a CDR3 protein, they turn into one entry using the most common DNA and genes. What appears here as the V and J calls and clone size reflects TCRdb's work, not the paper's. The sample table records around 670,000 distinct CDR3 sequences; approximately 40% of these occur just once. The ten largest clonotypes hold less than 55% of the sample.

The germline V gene sets CDR1 to MGHRA and CDR2 to YSYEKL. The CDR3 numbers 16 residues from cysteine through phenylalanine. Only the CDR3 DNA is retained, 48 bases long and in frame from the first base. Trimming costs V 1 base and J 6 bases, and their ends lie 16 bases apart. This specimen comes from a study of Graves' ophthalmopathy and Graves' hyperthyroidism (dated by TCRdb to between 2017 and 2018). Broadly, across the study: Peripheral blood was collected at initial diagnosis, before any treatment. In total, 135 blood samples were TCR-sequenced: under 45 ophthalmopathy, some 80 hyperthyroidism and approximately 17 hyperthyroidism-to-ophthalmopathy patients. The study used TCR beta repertoire signatures to distinguish Graves' ophthalmopathy from Graves' hyperthyroidism and to predict progression to ophthalmopathy. For independent validation, a separate cohort was made up of 18 hyperthyroidism patients plus 17 patients who later progressed from hyperthyroidism to ophthalmopathy. In roughly 6 hyperthyroidism patients, T-cell repertoires of thyroid tissue and blood were compared. To explore V-J signatures distinguishing ophthalmopathy from hyperthyroidism, a discovery set of about a hundred patients (more than 40 ophthalmopathy, 57 stable hyperthyroidism) was enrolled. Once sampling was done, hyperthyroidism patients were given methimazole at a starting dose of 30 mg daily, while ophthalmopathy patients were given high-dose intravenous methylprednisolone.

The study at large found these results: Among expanded thyroid clonotypes with frequency above 0.001, most also showed up in blood, which suggests that blood repertoires may reflect the thyroid immune response. In cross-validation, the 13-signature model distinguished ophthalmopathy from stable hyperthyroidism with about 87% sensitivity and about 81% specificity, and in the test set the corresponding values were roughly 80% and 76%. In validation, the model predicted ophthalmopathy progression with 70.59% sensitivity and about 77% specificity; about a dozen predicted patients were CT-confirmed with GO in a median of 6.5 months. No statistical method was used to predetermine the sample size, and group allocation was not hidden from the investigators.

Ophthalmopathy patients were characterized by moderately to severely active disease, a Clinical Activity Score of at least 3, a NOSPECS grade of at least 4, and a disease duration under 3 months. Patients with other autoimmune diseases, uncontrolled infections, pregnancy or lactation were excluded from the study. Diagnosis relied on clinical symptoms, serum thyroxine, TRAb, thyroid ultrasound and orbital computed tomography. PBMCs were isolated from 7.5 to 10 ml of fresh peripheral blood by Ficoll-Paque density gradient centrifugation. Total RNA was extracted using Trizol reagent, and RNA quality was checked on an Agilent 2100 Bioanalyzer.

This TCR was sampled from an adult man with Graves' ophthalmopathy. The chain employs TRBV4-1 and TRBJ1-5; the D segment cannot be called with confidence. Material: peripheral blood. At the DNA level, the sequence is TGCGCCAGCAGCCAAGGCGTGGTGCCAGTCTTTCAGCCCCAGCATTTT. This gives the protein CASSQGVVPVFQPQHF.